The 31 T cell receptor beta chains below all came from one sample that was sequenced in a study of blood T cell repertoires in COVID-19. The table came from immunoSEQ multiplex PCR; TCRdb's copy has only in-frame clones and leaves some out. Of approximately 200,000 clones listed, 85% were seen once; the top ten hold under 20%. Sequences were obtained from PBMCs or T cells enriched from blood (not recorded which). The origin of the receptors is a man aged 40-55 years who had recovered from COVID-19.

V gene TRBV5-4 combines with J gene TRBJ1-1; 8 bases line up with TRBD1. CDR1 is SGHNT, CDR2 YYREEE, per germline (reference sequence). The CDR3 has 14 residues. Trimming took 4 bases from V and 5 from J; bases not matched to a gene: 7. Here the CDR3 reads CASSAGQGGTEAFF. The DNA of the CDR3 is TGTGCCAGCAGCGCCGGACAGGGAGGGACTGAAGCTTTCTTT. Full variable domain (missing parts from reference TRBV5-4 and TRBJ1-1): ETGVTQSPTHLIKTRGQQVTLRCSSQSGHNTVSWYQQALGQGPQFIFQYYREEENGRGNFPPRFSGLQFPNYSSELNVNALELDDSALYLCASSAGQGGTEAFFGQGTRLTVV.

The gene calls are TRBV5-1 and TRBJ1-1; D is perhaps TRBD1 (6 bases). This CDR3 region has 15 residues. The V end lost 2 bases, the J end lost 0 bases, and 11 bases lay between the germline ends. Per the germline V gene, CDR1 is SGHRS and CDR2 is YFSETQ. CDR3 region: CASSLGQTMNTEAFF. The CDR3 DNA follows: TGCGCCAGCAGCTTAGGACAGACCATGAACACTGAAGCTTTCTTT.

Only a few counts were recorded for this clone. The rearrangement uses TRBV4-1 and TRBJ2-7; D perhaps matches TRBD1 (5 bases). The ends were cut back, 1 base at V and 7 bases at J, with 14 bases in the middle. This CDR3 comprises 14 residues. Germline lookup yields CDR1 MGHRA and CDR2 YSYEKL. The CDR3 coding sequence is TGCGCCAGCAGCCAAGTGATCAGGGTAGGAGAGCAGTACTTC. Translation: CASSQVIRVGEQYF.

The chain is built from TRBV19 and TRBJ2-1, with 7 bases matching TRBD2. V dropped 7 bases and J dropped 11; count of bases not matched to a gene: 8. The CDR3 is made up of 12 amino acids. Germline V lookup: CDR1 LNHDA, CDR2 SQIVND (reference sequence). The CDR3 protein is CASTGGRTKQFF. The CDR3 DNA sequence: TGTGCCAGTACCGGCGGGAGAACCAAGCAGTTCTTC.

V and J are TRBV19 and TRBJ1-5; D unresolved. The length of the CDR3 is 17 residues. Deletions cut 1 base from V and 0 bases from J, with 13 bases between. Germline V gives CDR1 LNHDA, CDR2 SQIVND (reference sequence). This CDR3 is CASSIGASGYSNQPQHF. The CDR3 region has the DNA TGTGCCAGTAGTATAGGCGCCTCGGGATATAGCAATCAGCCCCAGCATTTT.

The chain combines TRBV15 with TRBJ2-2, with 10 positions matching TRBD1. The CDR3 runs 16 residues. Germline CDR1 is LNHNV and CDR2 is YYDKDF (reference sequence). With V trimmed by 5 bases and J by 4 bases, 7 bases remained unmatched. CDR3 DNA: TGTGCCACCAGCGAAGACAGGGGGCCGGTCACCGGGGAGCTGTTTTTT. It yields the protein CATSEDRGPVTGELFF.

The chain joins TRBV11-2 to TRBJ1-3; D remains unclear. Germline V lookup: CDR1 SGHAT, CDR2 FQNNGV. Trimming pared 3 bases from V and 0 bases from J, leaving 12 bases between. This CDR3 is built from 16 residues. CDR3 in amino acids: CASSFDRLGSGNTIYF. Written as DNA, the CDR3 is TGTGCCAGCAGCTTTGACCGACTCGGCTCTGGAAACACCATATATTTT.

This chain joins TRBV9 and TRBJ2-3; TRBD2 is a possible D gene (6 bases). V lost 7 bases, J lost 4 bases, and 25 bases lay in between. The CDR3 contains 17 residues. Germline V gene lookup returns CDR1 SGDLS and CDR2 YYNGEE. DNA for the CDR3: TGTGCCAGCGCACGACTCAATAGCGGAAGTGAGGCAGATACGCAGTATTTT. As protein: CASARLNSGSEADTQYF.

This chain connects TRBV7-2 to TRBJ1-4; TRBD1 agrees at 9 bases. The CDR3 extends over 16 amino acids. J was trimmed by 4 bases and V by 5 bases; bases with no gene match: 8. Germline assignment: CDR1 SGHTA and CDR2 FQGNSA. CDR3 sequence reads: CASSLQGAVGNEKLFF. Written as DNA, the CDR3 is TGTGCCAGCAGCCTACAGGGGGCCGTAGGTAATGAAAAACTGTTTTTT.

The chain is built from TRBV6-5 and TRBJ1-1, with D maybe TRBD1 (5 bases). There are 16 residues in the CDR3. V lost 0 bases, J lost 6 bases, and 17 bases lay in between. The germline CDR1 and CDR2 sequences are MNHEY and SVGAGI. DNA of the CDR3: TGTGCCAGCAGTTACTCGATCGAGGTTAGGGGATCTGAAGCTTTCTTT. Its protein is CASSYSIEVRGSEAFF.

The V gene is TRBV11-2, the J gene TRBJ2-5; 7 nucleotides agree with TRBD1. The CDR3 runs to 18 residues. The V gene's germline CDR1 is SGHAT and CDR2 FQNNGV. V was clipped by 1 base and J by 5 bases; unmatched bases: 16. CDR3 coding DNA: TGTGCCAGCAGCTTAGTTCTGGGCAGGGGGTCGCTAGGGGAGACCCAGTACTTC. Its protein product is CASSLVLGRGSLGETQYF.

The V and J genes are TRBV6-5 and TRBJ1-5; D gene unclear. Germline V gene lookup returns CDR1 MNHEY and CDR2 SVGAGI. The CDR3 length is 13 residues. Between the trimmed V and J ends, which lost 7 bases and 6 bases, there was a span of 13 bases. The CDR3 sequence is CASMSIRGQPQHF. Written as DNA, the CDR3 is TGTGCCAGCATGTCAATCCGCGGTCAGCCCCAGCATTTT.

The V and J genes are TRBV10-3 and TRBJ2-7, with 15 bases fitting TRBD2. The CDR3 is made up of 18 amino acids. Germline CDR1 reads ENHRY; CDR2 reads SYGVKD. Trimming took 3 bases from V and 0 from J; bases not matched to a gene: 6. CDR3: CAISEPGLAGGTSYEQYF. The CDR3 DNA is TGTGCCATCAGTGAACCGGGACTAGCGGGAGGCACCTCCTACGAGCAGTACTTC.

The chain uses TRBV4-2 and TRBJ1-6; D is unresolved. The CDR3 has 15 residues. The germline V gene encodes CDR1 LGHNA and CDR2 YNFKEQ. V lost 4 bases and J lost 2, with 9 bases in between. In nucleotides, the CDR3 is TGTGCCAGCAGCCCCGGAGGGACCTATAATTCACCCCTCCACTTT. This sequence encodes CASSPGGTYNSPLHF.

The chain employs TRBV7-2 and TRBJ1-6, with 8 bases lining up with TRBD1. CDR3 size: 16 residues. The junction had 14 bases not matched to a gene; V was cut back by 6 bases and J by 10 bases. Germline assignment: CDR1 SGHTA and CDR2 FQGNSA. CDR3 sequence: CASSLMGPDRGSPLHF. CDR3 in DNA: TGTGCCAGCAGTTTGATGGGGCCTGACAGGGGATCACCCCTCCACTTT.

The rearrangement joins TRBV19 to TRBJ2-3, with TRBD1 matching over 7 bases. The CDR3 consists of 14 residues. The ends lost 3 bases at V and 3 bases at J; junction bases unmatched: 3. From germline, CDR1 is LNHDA and CDR2 SQIVND (reference sequence). Written as DNA, the CDR3 is TGTGCCAGTAGTATGACAGGGTCGACAGATACGCAGTATTTT. Amino acids: CASSMTGSTDTQYF.

The chain uses TRBV12-5 and TRBJ2-1; D gene uncertain. V was trimmed by 7 bases and J by 3 bases, leaving 10 bases between them. This CDR3 has 13 residues. Germline CDR1 LGHNT, CDR2 FRNRAP. The chain's CDR3 is CASAPTYYNEQFF. CDR3 bases: TGTGCTAGTGCCCCCACCTACTACAATGAGCAGTTCTTC.

This chain joins TRBV19 and TRBJ2-1, with 9 bases identical to TRBD1. Germline V gene lookup returns CDR1 LNHDA and CDR2 SQIVND (reference sequence). The CDR3 is 13 residues long. The junction had 6 bases not matched to a gene; V was cut back by 6 bases and J by 9 bases. CDR3 residues: CASRSQGAIEQFF. In nucleotides, the CDR3 is TGTGCCAGTAGATCACAGGGGGCTATTGAGCAGTTCTTC.

The chain uses TRBV29-1 and TRBJ1-1; D ambiguous. Trimming stripped 0 bases from V and 1 base from J, with 9 bases between. This CDR3 is built from 14 residues. Germline CDR1 is SQVTM and CDR2 is ANQGSEA. CDR3 bases: TGCAGCGTTGAAGATGGGCGGGCGAACACTGAAGCTTTCTTT. Amino acid sequence: CSVEDGRANTEAFF.

This sequence joins TRBV11-3 and TRBJ2-7; 11 nucleotides align to TRBD2. Germline trimming cut 2 bases from V and 4 bases from J; bases unmatched to any gene: 10. The germline gives CDR1 SGHNT, CDR2 YENEEA. This CDR3 is 17 amino acids long. CDR3 residues: CASSLLAGGIVAYEQYF. For the CDR3, the DNA is TGTGCCAGCAGCTTACTAGCGGGAGGAATAGTTGCGTACGAGCAGTACTTC.

Comment on this clone: Sequence at one end of the junction differs from germline and may be a read error. The V gene is TRBV5-5, the J gene TRBJ2-7; TRBD1 is a possible D gene (6 bases). The length of the CDR3 is 15 residues. CDR1 is SGHKS, CDR2 YYEKEE, per germline (reference sequence). The chain's CDR3 is CASSLGDTISHEQYF. In nucleotides, the CDR3 is TGTGCCAGCAGCCTGGGGGACACCATCTCCCACGAGCAGTACTTC. The whole variable domain, filled in from reference TRBV5-5 and TRBJ2-7, reads DAGVTQSPTHLIKTRGQQVTLRCSPISGHKSVSWYQQVLGQGPQFIFQYYEKEERGRGNFPDRFSARQFPNYSSELNVNALLLGDSALYLCASSLGDTISHEQYFGPGTRLTVT.

The gene calls are TRBV6-6 and TRBJ1-3; the match to TRBD1 covers 8 bases. The V and J ends lost 5 bases and 0 bases, in that order; junction bases with no gene match: 15. Per germline, CDR1 MNHNY and CDR2 SVGAGI (reference sequence). There are 19 residues in the CDR3. DNA of the CDR3: TGTGCCAGCAGTCGGGGACAGGCGTTCACCCTTTTCTCTGGAAACACCATATATTTT. This gives the protein CASSRGQAFTLFSGNTIYF.

The V gene is TRBV5-1, the J gene TRBJ2-2, with D hard to call. This CDR3 is 14 amino acids long. Trimming pared 2 bases from V and 6 bases from J, leaving 11 bases between. Germline V CDR1 and CDR2: SGHRS, YFSETQ. The CDR3 region has the DNA TGCGCCAGCAGCTTAGCCAACGCGGCCGGGGAGCTGTTTTTT. It yields the protein CASSLANAAGELFF.

This clone was counted only a few times. The genes are TRBV4-3 and TRBJ1-1; D is perhaps TRBD1 (5 bases). V lost 4 bases and J lost 10, with 16 bases in between. The CDR3 is made up of 13 amino acids. Germline CDR1 reads LGHNA; CDR2 reads YSLEER. In DNA, the CDR3 is TGCGCCAGCAGCCGGGAGGAGGGGAGGACAGCTTTCTTT. This sequence encodes CASSREEGRTAFF.

This chain connects TRBV5-1 to TRBJ1-2, with a tentative D call TRBD1 (6 bases). Trimming took off 2 bases at V and 2 bases at J, with 13 bases between the two ends. The CDR3 sequence is 15 residues long. CDR1 SGHRS and CDR2 YFSETQ come from the germline V gene. In DNA, the CDR3 is TGCGCCAGCAGCTTAAGACAGGACCCGAACTATGGCTACACCTTC. Encoded protein: CASSLRQDPNYGYTF.

This chain joins TRBV27 and TRBJ2-3, with D possibly being TRBD1 (6 bases). This CDR3 is built from 15 residues. Germline assignment: CDR1 MNHEY and CDR2 SMNVEV (reference sequence). V lost 6 bases and J 3 bases, leaving 16 bases between the germline ends. The CDR3 DNA is TGTGCCAGCAGCCTCTCGTGGGGGCGGACAGATACGCAGTATTTT. Translating gives CASSLSWGRTDTQYF.

This clone was seen only a few times. V is TRBV2 and J is TRBJ2-2; TRBD1 agrees at 7 bases. The CDR3 runs 15 residues. The germline CDR1 and CDR2 sequences are SNHLY and FYNNEI. Trimming took 5 bases from V and 3 from J; bases not matched to a gene: 6. DNA of the CDR3: TGTGCCAGCAGTCCAGACAGGGTCGACACCGGGGAGCTGTTTTTT. The encoded protein is CASSPDRVDTGELFF.

The chain recombines TRBV2 with TRBJ2-1, with D possibly matching TRBD2 (6 bases). Germline V lookup: CDR1 SNHLY, CDR2 FYNNEI. Trimming stripped 6 bases from V and 0 bases from J, with 30 bases between. The CDR3 is made up of 21 amino acids. CDR3 residues: CASSAFSSLAMVPSSYNEQFF. The CDR3 coding sequence is TGTGCCAGCAGCGCCTTCAGCTCCCTAGCGATGGTCCCTAGCTCCTACAATGAGCAGTTCTTC. Together with reference TRBV2 and TRBJ2-1, the CDR3 gives the full variable domain: EPEVTQTPSHQVTQMGQEVILRCVPISNHLYFYWYRQILGQKVEFLVSFYNNEISEKSEIFDDQFSVERPDGSNFTLKIRSTKLEDSAMYFCASSAFSSLAMVPSSYNEQFFGPGTRLTVL.

The chain has TRBV7-9 and TRBJ1-6; the D gene is possibly TRBD1 (6 bases). The germline V and J ends were trimmed by 4 bases and 3 bases, with 13 bases remaining between them. The CDR3 length is 16 residues. Germline V gene data show CDR1 as SEHNR and CDR2 as FQNEAQ (reference sequence). DNA for the CDR3: TGTGCCAGCAGCTCCCGACAGGCCAACTATAATTCACCCCTCCACTTT. Protein product: CASSSRQANYNSPLHF. Looking up the rest from reference TRBV7-9 and TRBJ1-6 gives the full variable domain: DTGVSQNPRHKITKRGQNVTFRCDPISEHNRLYWYRQTLGQGPEFLTYFQNEAQLEKSRLLSDRFSAERPKGSFSTLEIQRTEQGDSAMYLCASSSRQANYNSPLHFGNGTRLTVT.

This chain uses TRBV24-1 with TRBJ2-7; D not resolved. V lost 3 bases, J lost 5 bases, and 10 bases lay in between. Germline CDR1 is KGHDR and CDR2 is SFDVKD. The CDR3 is 13 amino acids. The CDR3 bases are TGTGCCACCAGTGATGGGCAGATGAACGAGCAGTACTTC. Protein: CATSDGQMNEQYF.

The J gene is TRBJ2-2, the V gene TRBV10-1; D may be TRBD2 (5 bases). CDR3 size: 14 residues. The germline V and J ends were trimmed by 5 bases and 5 bases, with 12 bases remaining between them. The germline V gene encodes CDR1 WNHNN and CDR2 SYGVQD (reference sequence). CDR3 bases: TGCGCCAGCAGTCAGACGGGGTTTACCGGGGAGCTGTTTTTT. Its protein product is CASSQTGFTGELFF.